The source of this TCR beta chain is a study of technical replicates of blood from a handful of donors. The repertoire was sequenced with immunoSEQ multiplex PCR; TCRdb's copy has only in-frame clones and lacks some. The data contain roughly 79,000 clones, more than 80% of them singletons. Sequences were obtained from PBMCs. The receptor's source is a human donor in good health. Some clones in this sample may be carry-over from other donors' samples.

The CDR3 bases are TGTGCCAGTAGTAAAAGAAACAGGGGGTTTGGAGCTTTCTTT. This encodes CASSKRNRGFGAFF. The chain employs TRBV19 and TRBJ1-1; the match to TRBD1 covers 8 bases. Trimming removed 4 bases from V and 10 bases from J; junction bases left unmatched: 11. CDR3 length equals 14 residues. Looked up from germline, CDR1 is LNHDA and CDR2 is SQIVND (reference sequence). Supplemented by reference TRBV19 and TRBJ1-1, the full variable domain reads DGGITQSPKYLFRKEGQNVTLSCEQNLNHDAMYWYRQDPGQGLRLIYYSQIVNDFQKGDIAEGYSVSREKKESFPLTVTSAQKNPTAFYLCASSKRNRGFGAFFGQGTRLTVV.